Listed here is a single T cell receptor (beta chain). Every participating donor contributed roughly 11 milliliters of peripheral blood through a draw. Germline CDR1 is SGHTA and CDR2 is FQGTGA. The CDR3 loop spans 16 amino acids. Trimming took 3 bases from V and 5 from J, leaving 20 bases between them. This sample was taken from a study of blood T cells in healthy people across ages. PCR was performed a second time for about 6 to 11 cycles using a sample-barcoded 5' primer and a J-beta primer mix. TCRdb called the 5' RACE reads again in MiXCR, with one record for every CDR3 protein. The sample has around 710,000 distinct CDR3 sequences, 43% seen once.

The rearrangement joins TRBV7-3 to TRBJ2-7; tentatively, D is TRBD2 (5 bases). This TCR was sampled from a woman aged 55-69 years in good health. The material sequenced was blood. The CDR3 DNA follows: TGTGCCAGCAGCTTGAAAGGTGGGCTAGCCGGGCACGAGCAGTACTTC. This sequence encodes CASSLKGGLAGHEQYF.